This TCR beta chain was observed in a study of blood T cell repertoires in COVID-19. This clone appeared once. Sequencing used immunoSEQ multiplex PCR; TCRdb keeps in-frame clones, though not all of them. The sample yields around 55,000 clones, roughly nine tenths seen once. Per germline, CDR1 LGHNA and CDR2 YNFKEQ. This CDR3 comprises 15 residues. V was shortened by 0 bases and J by 7 bases, with 13 bases between the two germline ends. The sequence was collected from a middle-aged man with acute or convalescent COVID-19. The chain recombines TRBV4-2 with TRBJ1-5, with no clear D. The material sequenced was peripheral blood. CDR3 loop: CASSQDVGNPQPQHF. The CDR3 DNA reads TGTGCCAGCAGCCAAGATGTCGGGAACCCCCAGCCCCAGCATTTT.